The rows below give T cell receptor beta chains drawn from one sample of a study of T cells after yellow fever vaccination. Via MiXCR, TCRdb re-called the 5' RACE reads, giving one row per CDR3 protein. Of around 550,000 distinct CDR3 sequences detected, roughly 21% appear once; the ten largest clones hold approximately 14%. The material was PBMCs, obtained 15 days after the yellow fever booster vaccination. Receptors originate from a man aged 25 to 40 who received the YFV17D yellow fever vaccine. CDR3s include the opening cysteine and the closing phenylalanine or tryptophan. D genes are given only for firm matches. Not every row has a clone size; where given, it reads once, few, many or a size class.

d_call	cdr3_length	clone_size	v_call	j_call	cdr3_aa	cdr3_nt
-	13	few	TRBV10-3	TRBJ2-5	CAITRDLKETQYF	TGTGCCATCACCCGGGACTTAAAAGAGACCCAGTACTTC
TRBD2	16	few	TRBV4-2	TRBJ2-3	CASSQDRGGRASTQYF	TGTGCCAGCAGCCAAGATCGGGGCGGGAGGGCCTCTACGCAGTATTTT
-	12	few	TRBV20-1	TRBJ2-5	CSAPDLSETQYF	TGCAGTGCCCCAGACCTGTCCGAGACCCAGTACTTC
-	14	-	TRBV29-1	TRBJ2-3	CSAAREEIIDTQYF	TGCAGCGCTGCCAGGGAGGAGATAATAGATACGCAGTATTTT
-	13	many	TRBV11-2	TRBJ1-1	CASSLGFSAEAFF	TGTGCCAGCAGCTTAGGGTTCTCGGCTGAAGCTTTCTTT
-	15	-	TRBV7-9	TRBJ2-5	CASSPQGWRKETQYF	TGTGCCAGCTCCCCGCAGGGATGGCGGAAAGAGACCCAGTACTTC
-	13	few	TRBV9	TRBJ2-3	CASQGSFADTQYF	TGTGCCAGTCAAGGGAGTTTTGCAGATACGCAGTATTTT
-	15	few	TRBV29-1	TRBJ2-7	CSALYRGGGSYEQYF	TGCAGCGCCCTTTACAGGGGAGGAGGCTCCTACGAGCAGTACTTC
TRBD1	16	-	TRBV7-7	TRBJ2-5	CASSSHPGTGTETQYF	TGTGCTAGCAGCTCACACCCCGGGACAGGGACAGAGACCCAGTACTTC
-	14	few	TRBV20-1	TRBJ2-7	CSARDRVDIYEQYF	TGCAGTGCTAGAGATCGTGTGGATATCTACGAGCAGTACTTC
-	16	-	TRBV19	TRBJ2-2	CASNTGRLANTGELFF	TGTGCCAGTAATACAGGGCGGCTAGCGAACACCGGGGAGCTGTTTTTT
-	16	-	TRBV5-6	TRBJ2-7	CASSLESWDNPYEQYF	TGTGCCAGCAGCTTGGAATCGTGGGACAACCCCTACGAGCAGTACTTC
-	13	few	TRBV20-1	TRBJ2-1	CSAGVGRENEQFF	TGCAGTGCTGGGGTGGGCAGAGAAAATGAGCAGTTCTTC
TRBD1	14	once	TRBV12-3/TRBV12-4	TRBJ1-1	CASSRTGGYTEAFF	TGTGCCAGCAGTAGGACAGGGGGGTACACTGAAGCTTTCTTT
TRBD1	14	few	TRBV10-3	TRBJ2-3	CATAQGKNTDTQYF	TGTGCCACTGCACAGGGGAAAAACACAGATACGCAGTATTTT
-	12	few	TRBV15	TRBJ2-3	CATSRDVDTQYF	TGTGCCACCAGCAGAGATGTAGATACGCAGTATTTT
-	14	-	TRBV5-8	TRBJ2-3	CASSFTVSTDTQYF	TGTGCCAGCAGCTTTACAGTTAGCACAGATACGCAGTATTTT
TRBD1	13	-	TRBV27	TRBJ1-2	CASSSNRGSGYTF	TGTGCCAGCAGTTCTAACAGGGGGAGCGGCTACACCTTC
TRBD1	15	-	TRBV7-7	TRBJ2-5	CASSFQTGEGETQYF	TGTGCCAGCAGCTTCCAGACAGGGGAAGGAGAGACCCAGTACTTC
TRBD2	14	few	TRBV12-3/TRBV12-4	TRBJ2-1	CASWTSGIFDEQFF	TGTGCCAGCTGGACTAGCGGGATCTTCGATGAGCAGTTCTTC
TRBD2	16	-	TRBV3-1	TRBJ2-1	CASSPRLAGASAIAFF	TGTGCCAGCAGCCCCAGACTAGCGGGAGCCTCCGCAATCGCATTCTTC
TRBD1	13	few	TRBV29-1	TRBJ2-1	CSVKRGQEDEQFF	TGCAGCGTTAAAAGGGGGCAGGAGGATGAGCAGTTCTTC
TRBD2	15	-	TRBV6-2/TRBV6-3	TRBJ2-7	CASNTRSGRAYEQYF	TGTGCCAGCAACACCCGGAGCGGGAGGGCCTACGAGCAGTACTTC
-	15	few	TRBV5-1	TRBJ2-1	CASSLGTKVLNEQFF	TGCGCCAGCAGCTTGGGTACTAAGGTATTGAATGAGCAGTTCTTC
-	14	-	TRBV12-3/TRBV12-4	TRBJ1-2	CASSFPGVNYGYTF	TGTGCCAGCAGTTTCCCGGGGGTAAACTATGGCTACACCTTC
-	15	-	TRBV20-1	TRBJ1-2	CSARDRQRPPHGYTF	TGCAGTGCTAGAGACCGACAGCGCCCCCCTCATGGCTACACCTTC
-	13	-	TRBV6-5	TRBJ1-4	CASSYSRNEKLFF	TGTGCCAGCAGTTACTCGAGAAATGAAAAACTGTTTTTT
-	16	few	TRBV9	TRBJ2-2	CASSVEGQSNTGELFF	TGTGCCAGCAGCGTAGAGGGGCAGTCGAACACCGGGGAGCTGTTTTTT
TRBD2	15	few	TRBV9	TRBJ2-3	CASSVVAGSTDTQYF	TGTGCCAGCAGCGTAGTAGCGGGGAGCACAGATACGCAGTATTTT
-	12	few	TRBV20-1	TRBJ2-5	CSPIGGRETQYF	TGCAGCCCCATAGGAGGCCGGGAGACCCAGTACTTC
-	12	-	TRBV28	TRBJ2-1	CASSLERYEQFF	TGTGCCAGCAGTTTGGAAAGGTATGAGCAGTTCTTC
-	14	-	TRBV7-6	TRBJ2-7	CASSFQGPSYEQYF	TGTGCCAGCAGCTTCCAAGGCCCTTCTTACGAGCAGTACTTC
TRBD2	15	many	TRBV7-2	TRBJ2-1	CASSHSSGGSNEQFF	TGTGCCAGCAGCCACTCTAGCGGAGGGAGCAATGAGCAGTTCTTC
-	15	-	TRBV6-2/TRBV6-3	TRBJ2-1	CASSFTVAGYNEQFF	TGTGCCAGCAGTTTTACCGTGGCGGGATACAATGAGCAGTTCTTC
-	18	-	TRBV4-3	TRBJ2-1	CASSQDIALRLKYNEQFF	TGCGCCAGCAGCCAAGATATAGCTCTGAGACTTAAATACAATGAGCAGTTCTTC
TRBD1	16	few	TRBV7-9	TRBJ2-1	CASSSRFRRGIDEQFF	TGTGCCAGCAGCTCCCGGTTCCGCAGGGGGATCGATGAGCAGTTCTTC
-	14	-	TRBV6-1	TRBJ2-7	CASSPQGRPEGQYF	TGTGCCAGCAGTCCTCAGGGGCGGCCGGAGGGGCAGTACTTC
-	15	-	TRBV3-1	TRBJ2-2	CASSQDWGSSGELFF	TGTGCCAGCAGCCAAGATTGGGGGAGCTCCGGGGAGCTGTTTTTT
-	12	-	TRBV11-2	TRBJ2-5	CASSSGRGAQYF	TGTGCCAGCAGCTCTGGACGAGGTGCCCAGTACTTC
TRBD2	16	few	TRBV29-1	TRBJ2-2	CSVEVYLAGGTGELFF	TGCAGCGTTGAGGTTTATTTAGCGGGAGGAACCGGGGAGCTGTTTTTT
TRBD1	16	few	TRBV12-3/TRBV12-4	TRBJ2-7	CASTSGQGATAYEQYF	TGTGCCAGCACCTCGGGACAGGGCGCAACAGCTTACGAGCAGTACTTC
-	14	-	TRBV14	TRBJ2-7	CASSQDGDSYEQYF	TGTGCCAGCAGCCAAGACGGGGACTCCTACGAGCAGTACTTC
-	13	-	TRBV6-2/TRBV6-3	TRBJ2-7	CASSSPTTYEQYF	TGTGCCAGCAGTTCCCCCACTACCTACGAGCAGTACTTC
TRBD2	17	many	TRBV7-9	TRBJ2-7	CASSQSGSGRTPYEQYF	TGTGCCAGCAGCCAATCTGGAAGCGGGAGGACTCCCTACGAGCAGTACTTC